The 18 T cell receptor beta chains in this list originate from one sample, sequenced in a study of blood T cell repertoires in COVID-19. Clones were read by immunoSEQ multiplex PCR, and TCRdb kept only the in-frame ones, dropping some. Of approximately 500,000 clones in the sample, 85% to 90% were seen once. The sequencing sample was made of peripheral blood. Receptors were obtained from a woman aged 45-60 years with COVID-19, enrolled during active disease.

The chain recombines TRBV4-1 with TRBJ2-7; 8 nucleotides match TRBD2. The ends lost 0 bases at V and 3 bases at J; junction bases unmatched: 10. There are 17 residues in the CDR3. Germline V gene sequence: CDR1 MGHRA, CDR2 YSYEKL. This CDR3 is CASSQERGTSGHYEQYF. CDR3 DNA sequence: TGCGCCAGCAGCCAAGAACGCGGCACTAGCGGTCACTACGAGCAGTACTTC.

V and J are TRBV6-1 and TRBJ2-2; D may be TRBD2 (5 bases). Trimming pared 1 base from V and 5 bases from J, leaving 8 bases between. CDR3 length equals 14 residues. Per the germline V gene, CDR1 is MNHNS and CDR2 is SASEGT. CDR3 residues: CASSEVWETGELFF. CDR3 DNA sequence: TGTGCCAGCAGTGAAGTATGGGAGACCGGGGAGCTGTTTTTT.

CDR3 nucleotides: TGTGCCAGCAGTGTGGAGGGAGGACATCAGCCCCAGCATTTT. Translated: CASSVEGGHQPQHF. V is TRBV2 and J is TRBJ1-5, with no clear D. Trimming cost V 4 bases and J 5 bases, with 12 bases left between them. CDR1 is SNHLY, CDR2 FYNNEI, per germline. The CDR3 has 14 amino acids. Full variable domain (outside the CDR3, taken from reference TRBV2 and TRBJ1-5): EPEVTQTPSHQVTQMGQEVILRCVPISNHLYFYWYRQILGQKVEFLVSFYNNEISEKSEIFDDQFSVERPDGSNFTLKIRSTKLEDSAMYFCASSVEGGHQPQHFGDGTRLSIL.

V is TRBV24-1 and J is TRBJ2-2, with TRBD1 as a possible D gene (6 bases). Deletions cut 4 bases from V and 3 bases from J, with 8 bases between. The V gene's germline CDR1 is KGHDR and CDR2 SFDVKD. The length of the CDR3 is 14 residues. The CDR3 sequence: CATSDYRDTGELFF. DNA of the CDR3: TGTGCCACCAGTGACTACAGGGACACCGGGGAGCTGTTTTTT.

The rearrangement links TRBV20-1 to TRBJ1-2; maybe TRBD1 (5 bases). Trimming stripped 3 bases from V and 4 bases from J, with 15 bases between. CDR1 is DFQATT and CDR2 is SNEGSKA in the germline V gene (reference sequence). The CDR3 has 14 amino acids. The CDR3 reads CSASLGGSGYGYTF. The CDR3 bases are TGCAGTGCTAGTCTGGGGGGAAGTGGCTATGGCTACACCTTC.

This clone showed up just a few times. The chain has TRBV2 and TRBJ2-7, with 7 nucleotides matching TRBD2. Trimming at V came to 7 bases and at J to 0 bases, leaving 6 bases not matched to a gene. Germline CDR1 SNHLY, CDR2 FYNNEI. The CDR3 has 14 residues. This CDR3 reads CASKRGGGSYEQYF. The CDR3 nucleotides are TGTGCCAGCAAAAGGGGCGGGGGCTCCTACGAGCAGTACTTC.

This clone was picked up one time. CDR3 bases: TGCGCCAGCAGCTCCGACAGGGGAGCAAACACTGAAGCTTTCTTT. It yields the protein CASSSDRGANTEAFF. This rearrangement joins TRBV5-1 to TRBJ1-1; 8 nucleotides line up with TRBD1. The V gene end was trimmed by 3 bases and the J gene end by 2 bases; junction bases not matched to a gene: 6. CDR1 is SGHRS and CDR2 is YFSETQ in the germline V gene. The CDR3 totals 15 residues.

The chain combines TRBV12-3 or TRBV12-4 with TRBJ1-2; no reliable D call. The CDR3 contains 12 residues. Trimming stripped 8 bases from V and 5 bases from J, with 12 bases between. Here the CDR3 reads CASAQSVYGYTF. The CDR3 DNA reads TGTGCCAGCGCACAGTCGGTATATGGCTACACCTTC.

This clone has a single count. Within the sample, other DNA sequences also encode this same CDR3. The J gene is TRBJ1-1, the V gene TRBV14, with 8 bases fitting TRBD1. Trimming removed 4 bases from V and 0 bases from J; junction bases left unmatched: 4. CDR1 is SGHDN and CDR2 is FVKESK in the germline V gene. This CDR3 contains 15 residues. This chain's CDR3 is CASSPRQGLNTEAFF. The CDR3 DNA sequence: TGTGCCAGCAGCCCTCGACAGGGGTTGAACACTGAAGCTTTCTTT.

The gene calls are TRBV12-3 or TRBV12-4 and TRBJ1-2; 7 bases match TRBD1. The CDR3 length is 12 residues. Trimming removed 3 bases from V and 5 bases from J; junction bases left unmatched: 0. The CDR3 DNA follows: TGTGCCAGCAGTTTGGGACAGTATGGCTACACCTTC. Its translation is CASSLGQYGYTF.

The chain joins TRBV20-1 to TRBJ2-3; 9 nucleotides line up with TRBD1. Trimming took 5 bases from V and 4 from J; bases not matched to a gene: 7. CDR1 and CDR2 (germline): DFQATT, SNEGSKA (reference sequence). This CDR3 is 14 amino acids long. DNA for the CDR3: TGCAGTGCTCGTGCGGGACAGGGTTCAGATACGCAGTATTTT. Translated, it gives CSARAGQGSDTQYF.

The J gene is TRBJ2-3, the V gene TRBV30, with 10 bases that match TRBD1. The CDR3 totals 13 residues. Trimming removed 5 bases from V and 6 bases from J; junction bases left unmatched: 5. Germline-derived CDR1 and CDR2 are GTSNPN and SVGIG (reference sequence). The CDR3 loop is CAWSTGGKDTQYF. DNA for the CDR3: TGTGCCTGGTCGACAGGGGGCAAGGATACGCAGTATTTT.

The chain links TRBV7-7 to TRBJ2-3, with TRBD1 matching over 10 bases. Germline CDR1 SSHAT, CDR2 FNYEAQ (reference sequence). The CDR3 runs to 16 residues. V lost 5 bases to trimming and J lost 3 bases; unmatched junction nucleotides: 8. The CDR3 protein is CASSQGTGEGTDTQYF. The CDR3 DNA reads as TGTGCCAGCAGCCAGGGGACAGGGGAAGGGACAGATACGCAGTATTTT.

The V gene is TRBV3-1 (or the pseudogene TRBV3-2), the J gene TRBJ2-2, with 9 positions matching TRBD2. The J segment lost 2 bases and the V segment lost 3 bases, leaving 1 base of the junction unmatched. The CDR3 spans 15 residues. Germline CDR1 is LGHDT and CDR2 is YNNKEL (reference sequence). CDR3 region: CASSQGTSNTGELFF. The CDR3 DNA follows: TGTGCCAGCAGCCAGGGGACTAGCAACACCGGGGAGCTGTTTTTT.

V is TRBV10-3 and J is TRBJ2-6, with 9 bases that match TRBD1. J lost 0 bases, V lost 10 bases, and 4 bases had no gene match. The germline V gene has CDR1 ENHRY and CDR2 SYGVKD. The CDR3 runs 15 residues. CDR3 nucleotide sequence: TGTGCCACCAAGGACAGGGGCTCTGGGGCCAACGTCCTGACTTTC. It encodes CATKDRGSGANVLTF.

The V gene is TRBV19, the J gene TRBJ2-7; D possibly corresponds to TRBD2 (5 bases). Germline CDR1 and CDR2: LNHDA and SQIVND (reference sequence). Between the trimmed V and J ends, which lost 5 bases and 2 bases, there was a span of 13 bases. The CDR3 is 14 amino acids. CDR3 in DNA: TGTGCCAGTAGTTCCGTGGACGGGACCTACGAGCAGTACTTC. This encodes CASSSVDGTYEQYF.

The rearrangement links TRBV7-2 to TRBJ1-1, with D tentatively TRBD1 (6 bases). CDR1 SGHTA and CDR2 FQGNSA come from the germline V gene. V was shortened by 5 bases and J by 3 bases, with 16 bases between the two germline ends. The CDR3 length is 15 residues. The CDR3 loop reads CASSLRRGWDTEAFF. CDR3 sequence (DNA): TGTGCCAGCAGCCTCCGCAGGGGTTGGGACACTGAAGCTTTCTTT.

On this clone: The sample carries other DNA sequences with the same CDR3. V is TRBV5-6 and J is TRBJ1-5; D call uncertain. Trimming took 1 base from V and 6 from J, leaving 8 bases between them. This CDR3 is built from 13 residues. Germline V gene sequence: CDR1 SGHDT, CDR2 YYEEEE. Here the CDR3 DNA reads TGTGCCAGCAGCTTGTTTCGAGGTCAGCCCCAGCATTTT. Its protein is CASSLFRGQPQHF. Full variable domain (missing parts from reference TRBV5-6 and TRBJ1-5): DAGVTQSPTHLIKTRGQQVTLRCSPKSGHDTVSWYQQALGQGPQFIFQYYEEEERQRGNFPDRFSGHQFPNYSSELNVNALLLGDSALYLCASSLFRGQPQHFGDGTRLSIL.